This TCR beta chain originates from a study of shared clonotypes between healthy human individuals. Sequencing used immunoSEQ multiplex PCR; TCRdb keeps in-frame clones, though not all of them. The sample holds hundreds of thousands of clones, 79% seen once. Regarding this clone: Its antigen remains unknown.

Germline loops: CDR1 SGHTA, CDR2 FQGTGA. V was pared by 1 base and J by 0 bases, with 7 bases of the junction left unmatched. The CDR3 sequence is 17 residues long. Whole-study findings and limits: Clonotype sharing across donors was expected to vary with sequencing depth.

Input material: PBMCs. This TCR was recovered from a woman between 40 and 50 years old in good health. Some clones in this sample may be carry-over from other donors' samples. The chain links TRBV7-3 to TRBJ2-3, with 7 nucleotides matching TRBD2. CDR3 coding DNA: TGTGCCAGCAGCTTAAGCGTGGGCGGGAGAAGCACAGATACGCAGTATTTT. Amino acid sequence: CASSLSVGGRSTDTQYF.